This is a list of T cell receptor beta chains from one sample in a study of blood T cell repertoires in COVID-19. Sequencing used immunoSEQ multiplex PCR; TCRdb keeps in-frame clones, though not all of them. This table has 200,000 to 250,000 clones, 85% to 90% appearing once. The material sequenced was peripheral blood. These receptors were collected from a man younger than 30 with active or convalescent COVID-19. The CDR3 runs from the conserved cysteine through the conserved F or W. Each record gives: V gene, J gene, clone size, CDR3 protein. Not all rows give a size; the values are once, few, many and, for expanded clones, a class.

V gene: TRBV29-1
J gene: TRBJ2-3
clone size: .
CDR3 protein: CSVEGLAGGTDTQYF

V gene: TRBV30
J gene: TRBJ1-1
clone size: .
CDR3 protein: CAWSVRGLNTEAFF

V gene: TRBV30
J gene: TRBJ2-1
clone size: .
CDR3 protein: CAWRTGTGTPQFF

V gene: TRBV19
J gene: TRBJ2-1
clone size: .
CDR3 protein: CASSVLGGQVSEQFF

V gene: TRBV5-8
J gene: TRBJ1-1
clone size: .
CDR3 protein: CASSLGSSGEAEAFF

V gene: TRBV29-1
J gene: TRBJ1-1
clone size: few
CDR3 protein: CSVDLGQGNTEAFF

V gene: TRBV19
J gene: TRBJ1-1
clone size: .
CDR3 protein: CASRTGPARDTEAFF

V gene: TRBV6-5
J gene: TRBJ1-5
clone size: .
CDR3 protein: CASSPGQGNQPQHF

V gene: TRBV6-4
J gene: TRBJ1-1
clone size: few
CDR3 protein: CASSDSDRGFTEAFF

V gene: TRBV27
J gene: TRBJ2-1
clone size: .
CDR3 protein: CATGGTSGRREQFF

V gene: TRBV29-1
J gene: TRBJ1-5
clone size: .
CDR3 protein: CSVEDSDSNQPQHF

V gene: TRBV10-3
J gene: TRBJ2-3
clone size: .
CDR3 protein: CATGVGFSGGDTQYF

V gene: TRBV5-1
J gene: TRBJ2-1
clone size: .
CDR3 protein: CASLLGLAGGGTYNEQFF

V gene: TRBV21-1
J gene: TRBJ1-1
clone size: few
CDR3 protein: CASSLIRGKAFF

V gene: TRBV18
J gene: TRBJ2-7
clone size: .
CDR3 protein: CASSPGQGSYEQYF

V gene: TRBV5-1
J gene: TRBJ2-2
clone size: .
CDR3 protein: CASSLESGGELFF

V gene: TRBV11-3
J gene: TRBJ1-1
clone size: .
CDR3 protein: CASSRRGGADTEAFF

V gene: TRBV5-1
J gene: TRBJ1-5
clone size: .
CDR3 protein: CASSQGQGGQPQHF

V gene: TRBV9
J gene: TRBJ2-1
clone size: .
CDR3 protein: CASSVAGGPVNEQFF

V gene: TRBV11-2
J gene: TRBJ2-3
clone size: .
CDR3 protein: CASSLSATQYF

V gene: TRBV19
J gene: TRBJ2-1
clone size: .
CDR3 protein: CASSIRRVGEQFF

V gene: TRBV10-2
J gene: TRBJ2-7
clone size: .
CDR3 protein: CASRSLGGRSYEQYF

V gene: TRBV6-5
J gene: TRBJ1-5
clone size: .
CDR3 protein: CASRPGGHQPQHF

V gene: TRBV4-1
J gene: TRBJ2-7
clone size: .
CDR3 protein: CASSQGWTGAYEQYF

V gene: TRBV7-9
J gene: TRBJ1-3
clone size: .
CDR3 protein: CASVRDRGTGNTIYF

V gene: TRBV18
J gene: TRBJ2-2
clone size: .
CDR3 protein: CASSNEVGETGELFF

V gene: TRBV5-5
J gene: TRBJ2-3
clone size: .
CDR3 protein: CASSFYALGSDTQYF

V gene: TRBV5-4
J gene: TRBJ2-2
clone size: .
CDR3 protein: CASSLAGGKSGELFF

V gene: TRBV12-5
J gene: TRBJ2-7
clone size: .
CDR3 protein: CASGLVLFLQPSGRKGGEYF

V gene: TRBV10-3
J gene: TRBJ2-7
clone size: .
CDR3 protein: CAISEGALAGGYEQYF

V gene: TRBV5-1
J gene: TRBJ1-3
clone size: once
CDR3 protein: CASSLGSSGGNTIYF

V gene: TRBV30
J gene: TRBJ1-2
clone size: .
CDR3 protein: CAWSVIAGYTF

V gene: TRBV11-2
J gene: TRBJ1-6
clone size: few
CDR3 protein: CASGGTGWTSPLHF

V gene: TRBV19
J gene: TRBJ2-1
clone size: .
CDR3 protein: CASSALAGKNEQFF

V gene: TRBV19
J gene: TRBJ1-6
clone size: .
CDR3 protein: CASSIGTGGTSPLHF

V gene: TRBV18
J gene: TRBJ2-5
clone size: .
CDR3 protein: CASSGGQLETQYF

V gene: TRBV12-3/TRBV12-4
J gene: TRBJ2-7
clone size: .
CDR3 protein: CASTMGPYEQYF

V gene: TRBV19
J gene: TRBJ2-5
clone size: .
CDR3 protein: CASSISGRGETQYF

V gene: TRBV29-1
J gene: TRBJ2-3
clone size: .
CDR3 protein: CSAGDRADTQYF

V gene: TRBV7-2
J gene: TRBJ2-5
clone size: .
CDR3 protein: CASSSGTSGRSFETQYF

V gene: TRBV27
J gene: TRBJ2-2
clone size: once
CDR3 protein: CASSFRQGYDTGELFF

V gene: TRBV6-5
J gene: TRBJ1-1
clone size: .
CDR3 protein: CASRPRGALATEAFF

V gene: TRBV10-3
J gene: TRBJ1-1
clone size: few
CDR3 protein: CAISGPGQGRKGTEAFF

V gene: TRBV7-7
J gene: TRBJ2-5
clone size: few
CDR3 protein: CASSLDFSGSETQYF

V gene: TRBV16
J gene: TRBJ1-2
clone size: .
CDR3 protein: CASSQTTGVYGYTF

V gene: TRBV2
J gene: TRBJ2-2
clone size: .
CDR3 protein: CASSGRGNTGELFF

V gene: TRBV19
J gene: TRBJ1-2
clone size: .
CDR3 protein: CASSSTGGTSYGYTF

V gene: TRBV19
J gene: TRBJ1-5
clone size: .
CDR3 protein: CASSIDRGQPQHF

V gene: TRBV6-2/TRBV6-3
J gene: TRBJ2-6
clone size: once
CDR3 protein: CASSYAAGQGALSGANVLTF

V gene: TRBV9
J gene: TRBJ2-7
clone size: .
CDR3 protein: CASSVEAGFRYEQYF

V gene: TRBV7-8
J gene: TRBJ2-3
clone size: once
CDR3 protein: CASSLEVSGSATDTQYF

V gene: TRBV18
J gene: TRBJ1-2
clone size: .
CDR3 protein: CASSPTGDFYGYTF

V gene: TRBV5-6
J gene: TRBJ1-4
clone size: .
CDR3 protein: CASSLYGLRTNEKLFF

V gene: TRBV3-1/TRBV3-2
J gene: TRBJ2-7
clone size: .
CDR3 protein: CASSQSGASYEQYF

V gene: TRBV27
J gene: TRBJ1-5
clone size: few
CDR3 protein: CASSLAQGGNQPQHF

V gene: TRBV27
J gene: TRBJ1-2
clone size: .
CDR3 protein: CASRRQGAIDVDGYTF

V gene: TRBV6-2/TRBV6-3
J gene: TRBJ2-3
clone size: once
CDR3 protein: CASSGSRTDTQYF